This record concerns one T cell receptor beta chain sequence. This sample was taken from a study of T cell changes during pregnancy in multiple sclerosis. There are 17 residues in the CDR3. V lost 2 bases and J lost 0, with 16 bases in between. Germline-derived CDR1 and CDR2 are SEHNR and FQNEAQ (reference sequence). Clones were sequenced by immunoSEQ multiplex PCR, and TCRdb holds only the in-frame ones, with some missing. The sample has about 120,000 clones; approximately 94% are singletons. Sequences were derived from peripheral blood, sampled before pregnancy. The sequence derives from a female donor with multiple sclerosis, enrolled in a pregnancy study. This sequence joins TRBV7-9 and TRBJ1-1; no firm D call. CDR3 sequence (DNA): TGTGCCAGCAGCTTATTGAAGGCGGAGACTTTGAACACTGAAGCTTTCTTT. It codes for CASSLLKAETLNTEAFF. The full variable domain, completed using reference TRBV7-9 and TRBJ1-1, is DTGVSQNPRHKITKRGQNVTFRCDPISEHNRLYWYRQTLGQGPEFLTYFQNEAQLEKSRLLSDRFSAERPKGSFSTLEIQRTEQGDSAMYLCASSLLKAETLNTEAFFGQGTRLTVV.